The subject of this entry is one T cell receptor (beta chain). CDR1 and CDR2 from the germline V gene are MNHEY and SMNVEV (reference sequence). The CDR3 runs to 16 residues. The germline V and J ends were trimmed by 5 bases and 1 base, with 17 bases remaining between them. This sample stems from a study of OX40 agonist ivuxolimab in advanced cancers. Profiled with immunoSEQ multiplex PCR; TCRdb holds only in-frame clones, not every one. This sample has roughly 56,000 clones, with around 86% found just once. The sequencing used CD4+ or CD8+ T cells sorted from blood, collected in a trial of the OX40 agonist ivuxolimab. The receptor was derived from an adult with an advanced solid tumor such as melanoma, head and neck, liver or kidney cancer. This chain connects TRBV27 to TRBJ2-5; D is unclear. DNA for the CDR3: TGTGCCAGCAGTCCCACCTTAGGGCCGAGCCAAGAGACCCAGTACTTC. It codes for CASSPTLGPSQETQYF.